Included here is one T cell receptor (beta chain) sequence, with context. What it binds is unknown. Every subset's genomic DNA went evenly onto several immunoSEQ plates. Method: immunoSEQ multiplex PCR; TCRdb's copy keeps in-frame clones and lacks some. The repertoire holds around 1,000,000 clones, with approximately 80% as singletons. The entry originates in a study of shared clonotypes between healthy human individuals. General study points: Relative to clonotypes present in all four donors, those not shared had lower generation probabilities. Several donors held 5% to 5.5% of naive CD4 clonotypes in common.

Germline CDR1 reads MGHRA; CDR2 reads YSYEKL. This CDR3 is 16 amino acids long. V shed 5 bases and J shed 4 bases, with 17 bases lying between them. Partitioning of CD4+ cells yielded a CD45RA+ naive subset and a CD45RA-negative memory subset. This TCR was sampled from a man aged 18 to 30 in good health. Some clones in this sample may be carry-over from other donors' samples. J is TRBJ2-2 and V is TRBV4-1, with D perhaps matching TRBD2 (6 bases). Material for sequencing was memory CD4+ T cells from PBMCs. Indicated subset: CD45RA-negative fraction. The CDR3, as DNA: TGCGCCAGCAGCAGCCGACTAGAACTCTCCACCGGGGAGCTGTTTTTT. It translates to CASSSRLELSTGELFF.